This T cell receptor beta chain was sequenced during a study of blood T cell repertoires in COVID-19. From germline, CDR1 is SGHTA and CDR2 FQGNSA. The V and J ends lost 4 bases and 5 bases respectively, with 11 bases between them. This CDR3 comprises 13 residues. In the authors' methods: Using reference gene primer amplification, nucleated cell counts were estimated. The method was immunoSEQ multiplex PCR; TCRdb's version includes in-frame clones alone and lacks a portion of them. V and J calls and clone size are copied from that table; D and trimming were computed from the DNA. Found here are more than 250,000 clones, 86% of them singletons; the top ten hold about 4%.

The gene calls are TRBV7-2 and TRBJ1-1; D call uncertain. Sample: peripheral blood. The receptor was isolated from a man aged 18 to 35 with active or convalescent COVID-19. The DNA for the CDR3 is TGTGCCAGCAGCTACCTAGGTCCGACTGAAGCTTTCTTT. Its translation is CASSYLGPTEAFF.